Included here is one TCR beta chain sequence, with context. Germline V gives CDR1 ENHRY, CDR2 SYGVKD. The CDR3 runs 15 residues. Between the trimmed V and J ends, which lost 3 bases and 0 bases, there was a span of 9 bases. The sample originates from a study of regulatory T cells in long-lasting Graves disease. Time point of the sample: newly diagnosed GD, antithyroid drugs for less than 3 months. TCR sequences were obtained from RNA taken from PBMCs. For TCR beta, libraries came from iRepertoire HTBI primers and Arm-PCR of CDR3 regions. Using its own MiXCR run on the multiplex PCR reads, TCRdb lists one record per CDR3 protein. The table includes roughly 320,000 distinct CDR3 sequences, over 15% detected once. The same data also went into a second study, on T cells in Graves' hyperthyroidism and ophthalmopathy.

The sequence was collected from a man aged 35-49 years with Graves disease. This sample comprised peripheral blood mononuclear cells (PBMCs), obtained at new diagnosis, from a patient treated with antithyroid drugs. This rearrangement joins TRBV10-3 to TRBJ1-5; the D is unclear. CDR3 in DNA: TGTGCCATCAGTGACGGGTTTAGTAGCAATCAGCCCCAGCATTTT. It yields the protein CAISDGFSSNQPQHF.